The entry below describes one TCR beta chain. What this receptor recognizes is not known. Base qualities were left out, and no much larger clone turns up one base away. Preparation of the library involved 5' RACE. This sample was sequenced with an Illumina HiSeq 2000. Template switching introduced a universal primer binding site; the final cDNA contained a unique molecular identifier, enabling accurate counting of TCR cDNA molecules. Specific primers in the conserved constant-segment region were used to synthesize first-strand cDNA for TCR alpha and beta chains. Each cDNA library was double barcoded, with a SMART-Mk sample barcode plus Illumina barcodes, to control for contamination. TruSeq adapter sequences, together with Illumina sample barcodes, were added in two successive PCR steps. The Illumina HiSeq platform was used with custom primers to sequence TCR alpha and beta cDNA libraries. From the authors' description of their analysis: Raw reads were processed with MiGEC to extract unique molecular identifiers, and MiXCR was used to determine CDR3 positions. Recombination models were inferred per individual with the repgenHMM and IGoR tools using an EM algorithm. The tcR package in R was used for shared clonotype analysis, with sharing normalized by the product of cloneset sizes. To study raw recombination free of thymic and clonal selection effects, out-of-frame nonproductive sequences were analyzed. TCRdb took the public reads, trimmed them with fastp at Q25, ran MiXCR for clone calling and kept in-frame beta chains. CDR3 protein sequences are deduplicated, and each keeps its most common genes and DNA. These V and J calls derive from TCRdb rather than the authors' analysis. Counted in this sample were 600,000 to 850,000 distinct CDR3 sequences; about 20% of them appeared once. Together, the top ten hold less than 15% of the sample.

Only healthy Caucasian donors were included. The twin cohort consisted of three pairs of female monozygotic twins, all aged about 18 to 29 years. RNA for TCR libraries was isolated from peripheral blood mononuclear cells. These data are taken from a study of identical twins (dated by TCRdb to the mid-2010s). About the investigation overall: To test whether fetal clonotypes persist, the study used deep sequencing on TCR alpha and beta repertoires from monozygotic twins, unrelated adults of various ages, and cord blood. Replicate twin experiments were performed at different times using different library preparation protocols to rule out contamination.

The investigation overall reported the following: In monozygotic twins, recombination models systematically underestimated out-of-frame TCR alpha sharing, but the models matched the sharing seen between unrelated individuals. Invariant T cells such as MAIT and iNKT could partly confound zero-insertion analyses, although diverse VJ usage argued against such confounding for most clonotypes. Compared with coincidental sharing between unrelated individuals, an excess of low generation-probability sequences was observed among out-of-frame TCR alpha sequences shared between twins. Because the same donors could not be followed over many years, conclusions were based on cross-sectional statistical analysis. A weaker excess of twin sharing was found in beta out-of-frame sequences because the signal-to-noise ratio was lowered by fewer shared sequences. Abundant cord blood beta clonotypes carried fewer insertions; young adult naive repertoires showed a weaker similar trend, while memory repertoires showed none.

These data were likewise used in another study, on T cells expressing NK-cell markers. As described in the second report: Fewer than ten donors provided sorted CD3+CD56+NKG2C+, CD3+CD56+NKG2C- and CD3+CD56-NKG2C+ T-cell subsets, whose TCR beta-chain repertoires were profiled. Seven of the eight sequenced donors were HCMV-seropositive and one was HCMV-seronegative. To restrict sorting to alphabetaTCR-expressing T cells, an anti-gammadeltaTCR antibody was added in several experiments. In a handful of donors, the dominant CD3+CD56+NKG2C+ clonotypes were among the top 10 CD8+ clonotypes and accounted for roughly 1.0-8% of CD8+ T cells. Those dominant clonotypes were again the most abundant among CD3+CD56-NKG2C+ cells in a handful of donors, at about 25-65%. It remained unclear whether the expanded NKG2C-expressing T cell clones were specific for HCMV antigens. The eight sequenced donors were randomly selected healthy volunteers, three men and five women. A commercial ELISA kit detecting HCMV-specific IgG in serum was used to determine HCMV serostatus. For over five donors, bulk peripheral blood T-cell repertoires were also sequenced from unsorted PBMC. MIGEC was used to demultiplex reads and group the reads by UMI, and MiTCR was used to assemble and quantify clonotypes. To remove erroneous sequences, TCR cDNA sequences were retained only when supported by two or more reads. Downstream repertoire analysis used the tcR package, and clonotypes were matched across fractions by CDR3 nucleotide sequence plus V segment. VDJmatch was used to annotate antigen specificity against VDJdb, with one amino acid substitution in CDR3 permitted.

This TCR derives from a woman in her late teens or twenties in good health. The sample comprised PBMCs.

The nucleotide sequence is given as TGTGCCAGCAGTTCCTCGAAGGGGTCGAACACTGAAGCTTTCTTT. It encodes CASSSSKGSNTEAFF. The sequence links TRBV6-5 to TRBJ1-1; TRBD1 might be the D gene, on 5 matching bases. For CDR1 and CDR2, the germline V gene lists MNHEY and SVGAGI. The CDR3 runs 15 amino acids, cysteine and phenylalanine included. Of all the DNA, just the CDR3 is kept, 45 bases in frame from base 1. V drops 4 bases and J drops 1 base, leaving 13 bases in between.